One sample yielded the 16 T cell receptor beta chains listed below, sequenced in a study of blood T cell repertoires in COVID-19. Clones were read by immunoSEQ multiplex PCR, and TCRdb kept only the in-frame ones, dropping some. The table records 430,000 or so clones, roughly 90% of them present only once. The sample consisted of peripheral blood. The receptors here all came from a man between 18 and 35 years old with COVID-19, enrolled during active disease.

Turning to this clone: The sample carries other DNA sequences with the same CDR3. The rearrangement links TRBV6-5 to TRBJ2-7, with 11 nucleotides matching TRBD1. Losses at the gene ends were 2 bases for V and 5 bases for J; bases not matched to a gene: 2. The V gene's germline CDR1 is MNHEY and CDR2 SVGAGI. The length of the CDR3 is 14 residues. The CDR3 bases are TGTGCCAGCAGTTACGGGGGACAGGGGGACGAGCAGTACTTC. This gives the protein CASSYGGQGDEQYF.

The chain combines TRBV15 with TRBJ2-3; TRBD2 aligns across 9 bases. This CDR3 is 16 amino acids long. Trimming removed 1 base from V and 2 bases from J; junction bases left unmatched: 4. Germline CDR1 reads LNHNV; CDR2 reads YYDKDF (reference sequence). CDR3 DNA: TGTGCCACCAGCAGAGGTAGCGGGGGCTCCACAGATACGCAGTATTTT. Amino acid sequence: CATSRGSGGSTDTQYF.

This clone was detected ten times or more. J is TRBJ2-3 and V is TRBV7-8; 9 nucleotides align to TRBD2. With 5 bases clipped from V and 0 bases from J, the junction kept 9 bases outside the gene matches. Germline loops: CDR1 SGHVS, CDR2 FQNEAQ. The CDR3 runs to 17 residues. In DNA, the CDR3 is TGTGCCAGCAGCCCGACGAGTCTAGCGGGAAGCACAGATACGCAGTATTTT. It is translated as CASSPTSLAGSTDTQYF.

The chain is built from TRBV2 and TRBJ2-7, with TRBD1 matching over 9 bases. Germline-derived CDR1 and CDR2 are SNHLY and FYNNEI. J was trimmed by 4 bases and V by 6 bases; bases with no gene match: 7. CDR3 size: 14 residues. In nucleotides, the CDR3 is TGTGCCAGCAGATATGGGACAGGGACGTACGAGCAGTACTTC. Protein: CASRYGTGTYEQYF.

The chain is built from TRBV9 and TRBJ2-5, with 16 bases lining up with TRBD2. The trim removed 2 bases at V and 5 bases at J, leaving 9 bases unmatched. CDR3 length: 18 residues. Looked up from germline, CDR1 is SGDLS and CDR2 is YYNGEE. Here the CDR3 reads CASSVTPGLAGGRETQYF. The CDR3 coding sequence is TGTGCCAGCAGCGTCACGCCGGGACTAGCGGGGGGGCGGGAGACCCAGTACTTC.

A note on this clone: This may arise from a read error, as a much more abundant clone is one base away. The sample has other DNA sequences that encode this CDR3 too. V usage is TRBV2 and J usage is TRBJ2-7; TRBD2 is a possible D gene (6 bases). CDR3 length: 14 residues. Deletions cut 4 bases from V and 6 bases from J, with 16 bases between. Germline assignment: CDR1 SNHLY and CDR2 FYNNEI. The CDR3 bases are TGTGCCAGCAGTGTGGCGGGAACTTATGGCGAGCAGTACTTC. It specifies CASSVAGTYGEQYF.

The V call is TRBV2, the J call TRBJ2-7; a possible D gene is TRBD1 (6 bases). V gave up 9 bases and J gave up 0 bases, with 15 bases separating them. Per germline, CDR1 SNHLY and CDR2 FYNNEI. The CDR3 contains 14 residues. The CDR3: CASLDRGISYEQYF. CDR3 nucleotide sequence: TGTGCCAGTTTGGACAGAGGAATCTCCTACGAGCAGTACTTC.

This clone was counted a single time. CDR3 coding DNA: TGCGCCAGCAGCTTAGAGCGGGGGCGGACTCGAGCAGATACGCAGTATTTT. It yields the protein CASSLERGRTRADTQYF. J is TRBJ2-3 and V is TRBV5-1; 8 bases match TRBD2. Germline V gene lookup returns CDR1 SGHRS and CDR2 YFSETQ. This CDR3 region has 17 residues. V lost 2 bases to trimming and J lost 4 bases; unmatched junction nucleotides: 12.

The chain combines TRBV5-1 with TRBJ2-5; TRBD2 aligns across 8 bases. Germline loops: CDR1 SGHRS, CDR2 YFSETQ. V lost 1 base and J lost 3; bases outside the gene matches: 2. This CDR3 contains 14 residues. The CDR3 protein is CASSLLSGEETQYF. DNA of the CDR3: TGCGCCAGCAGCTTGCTTAGCGGGGAAGAGACCCAGTACTTC.

V is TRBV29-1 and J is TRBJ2-7, with 10 bases aligning to TRBD1. The germline V gene encodes CDR1 SQVTM and CDR2 ANQGSEA. There are 13 residues in the CDR3. The junction had 3 bases not matched to a gene; V was cut back by 5 bases and J by 2 bases. CDR3 amino acids: CSVSGTGAYEQYF. In DNA form, the CDR3 reads TGCAGCGTTTCCGGGACAGGGGCCTACGAGCAGTACTTC.

The chain carries TRBV7-9 and TRBJ1-2; D call uncertain. This CDR3 has 12 amino acids. Germline values: CDR1 SEHNR, CDR2 FQNEAQ (reference sequence). With 1 base removed from V and 5 bases from J, the gap between germline ends came to 5 bases. The CDR3 DNA sequence: TGTGCCAGCAGCTTAGGGCAGTATGGCTACACCTTC. Amino acid sequence: CASSLGQYGYTF.

In nucleotides, the CDR3 is TGTGCCAGCTCACTCCGGGGGACGAACACTGAAGCTTTCTTT. Its translation is CASSLRGTNTEAFF. The V and J genes are TRBV6-5 and TRBJ1-1, with D perhaps TRBD1 (5 bases). V shed 8 bases and J shed 1 base, with 14 bases lying between them. The CDR3 totals 14 residues. Germline CDR1 reads MNHEY; CDR2 reads SVGAGI.

The CDR3: CASSFATGEETNEKLFF. Here the CDR3 DNA reads TGTGCCAGCAGCTTCGCGACAGGGGAAGAAACTAATGAAAAACTGTTTTTT. The chain is built from TRBV7-9 and TRBJ1-4, with TRBD1 identical over 8 bases. The CDR3 loop spans 17 amino acids. CDR1 and CDR2 from the germline V gene are SEHNR and FQNEAQ (reference sequence). V was pared by 3 bases and J by 1 base, with 7 bases of the junction left unmatched.

The CDR3 protein is CASSPSGRSYNEQFF. Here the CDR3 DNA reads TGTGCCAGCAGTCCTAGCGGGAGGTCCTACAATGAGCAGTTCTTC. This rearrangement joins TRBV6-6 to TRBJ2-1; the match to TRBD2 covers 11 bases. Germline CDR1 MNHNY, CDR2 SVGAGI (reference sequence). The junction had 1 base not matched to a gene; V was cut back by 5 bases and J by 1 base. The CDR3 consists of 15 residues.

The chain is built from TRBV27 and TRBJ2-5; 13 bases align to TRBD2. Per germline, CDR1 MNHEY and CDR2 SMNVEV (reference sequence). The J segment lost 2 bases and the V segment lost 6 bases, leaving 12 bases of the junction unmatched. The CDR3 extends over 18 amino acids. CDR3 loop: CASRTLAGGPRRQETQYF. CDR3 coding DNA: TGTGCCAGCAGGACACTAGCGGGAGGGCCCAGGAGGCAAGAGACCCAGTACTTC.

The chain carries TRBV6-6 and TRBJ2-3, with 7 positions matching TRBD2. The CDR3 runs to 14 residues. The J segment lost 1 base and the V segment lost 10 bases, leaving 8 bases of the junction unmatched. The germline V gene encodes CDR1 MNHNY and CDR2 SVGAGI (reference sequence). Here the CDR3 DNA reads TGTGCCACCTCCGGGGGGATACGCACAGATACGCAGTATTTT. Translating gives CATSGGIRTDTQYF.